Included here is one T cell receptor (beta chain) sequence, with context. The sample belongs to a study of shared clonotypes between healthy human individuals. With 5 bases clipped from V and 1 base from J, the junction kept 2 bases outside the gene matches. This CDR3 contains 15 residues. Germline V lookup: CDR1 SEHNR, CDR2 FQNEAQ (reference sequence). Method: immunoSEQ multiplex PCR; TCRdb's copy keeps in-frame clones and lacks some. In the table there are under 600,000 clones, over 75% of which are singletons. The sequence was collected from a woman aged 40-49 years in good health. Some clones in this sample may be carry-over from other donors' samples. The chain links TRBV7-9 to TRBJ2-3, with 11 bases fitting TRBD2. Sample: PBMCs. CDR3 protein: CASSQLAGGTDTQYF. The CDR3 DNA follows: TGTGCCAGCAGCCAACTAGCGGGAGGCACAGATACGCAGTATTTT.